A selection of T cell receptor beta chains follows, all from one sample in a study of blood T cell repertoires in COVID-19. The protocol was immunoSEQ multiplex PCR, while the TCRdb copy is restricted to in-frame clones and leaves out a portion. The table has roughly 250,000 clones, roughly 80% seen once. The sequencing input was peripheral blood. These receptor sequences come from a woman aged 45 to 65 with acute or convalescent COVID-19. Both conserved end residues are part of each CDR3. A D gene is named only where the DNA matches it firmly. Rows may omit the clone size; those that give it use once, few, many or a size class.

15	-	TRBJ2-7	TRBV6-2/TRBV6-3	-	TGTGCCAGCAGTTACGCGGGACAGCTTACCTACGAGCAGTACTTC	CASSYAGQLTYEQYF
16	-	TRBJ2-7	TRBV18	TRBD1	TGTGCCAGCTCACTTTCCGGGACAGGTTACTCCTACGAGCAGTACTTC	CASSLSGTGYSYEQYF
13	-	TRBJ2-4	TRBV5-6	-	TGTGCCAGCAGCCCACTCTCCGGAAACATTCAGTACTTC	CASSPLSGNIQYF
16	-	TRBJ2-2	TRBV21-1	-	TGTGCCAGCAGCGGTCGGACAGGGGGTGACACCGGGGAGCTGTTTTTT	CASSGRTGGDTGELFF
14	-	TRBJ1-2	TRBV4-1	-	TGCGCCAGCACAAGAATCGGGGAGAACTATGGCTACACCTTC	CASTRIGENYGYTF
12	-	TRBJ2-3	TRBV12-3/TRBV12-4	TRBD1	TGTGCCAGCAGGACAGGGTTGGATACGCAGTATTTT	CASRTGLDTQYF
15	-	TRBJ2-1	TRBV4-2	TRBD2	TGTGCCAGCAGCCAAGAAGGACTAGTGTACAATGAGCAGTTCTTC	CASSQEGLVYNEQFF
17	once	TRBJ2-7	TRBV4-1	TRBD2	TGCGCCAGCAGCCTCAAGACTAGCGGGGGGCGACACTACGAGCAGTACTTC	CASSLKTSGGRHYEQYF
19	-	TRBJ2-7	TRBV9	TRBD1	TGTGCCAGCAGCGTAGCTGGGTCAGGACAGGGAAGGTTCGCCCTCGAGCAGTACTTC	CASSVAGSGQGRFALEQYF
15	-	TRBJ2-1	TRBV3-1/TRBV3-2	-	TGTGCCAGCAGCCCGGGGTGGAGCTCCTACAATGAGCAGTTCTTC	CASSPGWSSYNEQFF
14	-	TRBJ1-5	TRBV3-1/TRBV3-2	-	TGTGCCAGCAGCCAAGACAGGGGTTTTAAGCCCCAGCATTTT	CASSQDRGFKPQHF
15	-	TRBJ1-1	TRBV7-3	-	TGTGCCAGCAGCCCCCGTTTGGGGGAGGGCACTGAAGCTTTCTTT	CASSPRLGEGTEAFF
16	-	TRBJ2-3	TRBV5-1	-	TGCGCCAGCAGCCCCTCGGGGTCAGGGGGCACAGATACGCAGTATTTT	CASSPSGSGGTDTQYF
15	once	TRBJ1-1	TRBV5-1	TRBD1	TGCGCCAGCAGCTGGGGCCCAGGGGGCAACACTGAAGCTTTCTTT	CASSWGPGGNTEAFF
17	-	TRBJ2-1	TRBV12-5	TRBD2	TGTGCTAGTGGTTTGGTCGGGACTAGCGGGAGTGCCCATGAGCAGTTCTTC	CASGLVGTSGSAHEQFF
16	-	TRBJ1-1	TRBV2	TRBD1	TGTGCCAGCAGGCCCGGGACAGGGATGGCGAACACTGAAGCTTTCTTT	CASRPGTGMANTEAFF
13	once	TRBJ2-7	TRBV5-1	-	TGCGCCAGCAGCTTGAGGGACACCTACGAGCAGTACTTC	CASSLRDTYEQYF
15	-	TRBJ2-1	TRBV7-3	TRBD2	TGTGCCAGCAGCATTAGCGGGAGCTCCTACAATGAGCAGTTCTTC	CASSISGSSYNEQFF
15	-	TRBJ2-5	TRBV9	-	TGTGCCAGCAGCCCCCGGGAGCGGGCGGGGGAGACCCAGTACTTC	CASSPRERAGETQYF
15	-	TRBJ2-7	TRBV7-8	TRBD2	TGTGCCAGCAGCTTAGGAACGGGAGGGCCCCGCGAGCAGTACTTC	CASSLGTGGPREQYF
14	-	TRBJ1-4	TRBV7-9	TRBD1	TGTGCCAGCAGCCAGGGGGGAAGCGGCGAAAAACTGTTTTTT	CASSQGGSGEKLFF
15	-	TRBJ1-2	TRBV15	-	TGTGCCACCAGCAGAGTGCAGGGACAAGAATATGGCTACACCTTC	CATSRVQGQEYGYTF
13	-	TRBJ1-5	TRBV6-5	TRBD1	TGTGCCAGCAGTAACAGGGGTGATCAGCCCCAGCATTTT	CASSNRGDQPQHF